This T cell receptor beta chain was profiled in a study of shared clonotypes between healthy human individuals. Study-wide context: For every donor, three CD4 naive, three CD4 memory, two CD8 naive and one CD8 memory plates were used.

Assay: immunoSEQ multiplex PCR; the TCRdb copy retains only in-frame clones and omits some. The sample records millions of clones, 85% to 95% being singletons. Study donors comprised healthy, HIV-negative adults devoid of recent acute infection or vaccination. The CDR3 is 16 amino acids. The germline CDR1 and CDR2 sequences are SGHAT and FQNNGV. V lost 5 bases to trimming and J lost 4 bases, with 18 bases between them. The chain couples TRBV11-2 to TRBJ2-1, with a tentative D call TRBD2 (6 bases). The receptor was isolated from a man aged 18-30 years in good health. Some clones in this sample may be carry-over from other donors' samples. Material: naive CD4+ T cells from PBMCs. Stated subset: CD45RA+ positively selected. The CDR3 loop reads CASSERIGTLYNEQFF. The CDR3 nucleotides are TGTGCCAGCAGCGAACGTATCGGGACTCTATACAATGAGCAGTTCTTC. The full variable domain, in which reference TRBV11-2 and TRBJ2-1 provide the parts outside the CDR3, is EAGVAQSPRYKIIEKRQSVAFWCNPISGHATLYWYQQILGQGPKLLIQFQNNGVVDDSQLPKDRFSAERLKGVDSTLKIQPAKLEDSAVYLCASSERIGTLYNEQFFGPGTRLTVL.